The clone carrying this TCR beta chain was counted once. This sample is part of a study of blood T cell repertoires in COVID-19. Study details: The United States, Italy and Spain were the sources of the acute and convalescent COVID-19 samples. PBMCs, B-cell-depleted T cells, or T cells provided the cDNA or gDNA that made up the material.

In the source study's methods: Amplified reference gene primers provided the basis for estimating nucleated cell counts. TCRdb keeps only in-frame clones here, not all; method: immunoSEQ multiplex PCR. V and J calls and clone size are given by that table; D and trimming were obtained from the DNA. The sample holds around 310,000 clones, about 90% seen once. This CDR3 has 13 amino acids. V shed 4 bases and J shed 3 bases, with 8 bases lying between them. From germline, CDR1 is SGHDT and CDR2 YYEEEE. The receptor was isolated from a middle-aged woman with COVID-19, enrolled during active disease. The chain recombines TRBV5-6 with TRBJ2-1; D gene uncertain. What was sequenced was peripheral blood. CDR3 sequence (DNA): TGTGCCAGCAGCGTGCCGGGCTACAATGAGCAGTTCTTC. The encoded protein is CASSVPGYNEQFF.